Below are 21 T cell receptor gamma chains sequenced from a single sample in a study of gamma-delta chains in newborns, infants, children. TCRdb reapplied CATT to the reads. Of about 860 gamma-chain clones detected, 70% appear once; the ten largest clones hold about 25%. Sequencing was carried out using blood. The source of these receptors is a child who was a newborn, infant or young child, either healthy, febrile or measles-vaccinated (not recorded which).

The chain is built from TRGV4 and TRGJ1 or TRGJ2. TCRdb is silent on the J gene; assignment here came from matching the DNA to germline. The CDR3 totals 12 residues. Germline values: CDR1 EGSTGY, CDR2 YDSYTSSV. Trimming at V came to 3 bases and at J to 5 bases, leaving 4 bases not matched to a gene. This chain's CDR3 is CATWDWDYKKLF. CDR3 nucleotide sequence: TGTGCCACCTGGGATTGGGATTATAAGAAACTCTTT.

The V gene is TRGV9, the J gene TRGJP1. Germline-derived CDR1 and CDR2 are GITISATS and ISYDGTV (reference sequence). Losses at the gene ends were 0 bases for V and 4 bases for J; bases not matched to a gene: 5. This CDR3 has 15 amino acids. The CDR3 reads CALWEVRGTGWFKIF. The CDR3 DNA follows: TGTGCCTTGTGGGAGGTGAGGGGCACTGGTTGGTTCAAGATATTT.

Concerning this clone itself: A much bigger clone sits one base away, suggesting this may be a read error. The V call is TRGV9, the J call TRGJP. Germline matching of the DNA provided the J gene here, since TCRdb leaves it blank. The germline V gene encodes CDR1 GITISATS and CDR2 ISYDGTV (reference sequence). The CDR3 is 16 amino acids. CDR3 amino acids: CALWGVKELGKKIKVF. CDR3 DNA sequence: TGTGCCTTGTGGGGGGTGAAAGAGTTGGGCAAAAAAATCAAGGTATTT.

The chain joins TRGV9 to TRGJP. TCRdb carries no J gene annotation; the J gene was assigned here by matching the DNA with germline. After removal of 0 bases from V and 12 bases from J, the junction contained 2 bases not matched to a gene. CDR1 is GITISATS and CDR2 is ISYDGTV in the germline V gene (reference sequence). This CDR3 region has 14 residues. CDR3 sequence reads: CALWEVSGKKIKVF. The CDR3 nucleotides read TGTGCCTTGTGGGAGGTGTCGGGCAAAAAAATCAAGGTATTT.

This clone was counted once. The chain has TRGV5 and TRGJ1 or TRGJ2. TCRdb supplies no J gene; here it was assigned by aligning the nucleotide sequence to germline. The CDR3 totals 13 residues. The ends lost 0 bases at V and 7 bases at J; junction bases unmatched: 6. Per the germline V gene, CDR1 is VINAFY and CDR2 is YDVSNSKD. The CDR3 DNA reads as TGTGCCACCTGGGACAGGCCAGGATATAAGAAACTCTTT. Protein sequence: CATWDRPGYKKLF.

As to this clone: Other DNA variants within this sample encode the same CDR3. CDR3 amino acids: CALWESQELGKKIKVF. In DNA, the CDR3 is TGTGCCTTGTGGGAGTCTCAAGAGTTGGGCAAAAAAATCAAGGTATTT. The chain employs TRGV9 and TRGJP. TCRdb supplies no J gene; here it was assigned by aligning the nucleotide sequence to germline. Germline V gives CDR1 GITISATS, CDR2 ISYDGTV (reference sequence). The CDR3 is 16 residues long. The trim removed 3 bases at V and 4 bases at J, leaving 3 bases unmatched.

This chain uses TRGV4 with TRGJ1 or TRGJ2. Germline matching of the DNA provided the J gene here, since TCRdb leaves it blank. The CDR3 is made up of 12 amino acids. V lost 2 bases and J lost 7; bases outside the gene matches: 5. CDR1 is EGSTGY and CDR2 is YDSYTSSV in the germline V gene. CDR3 residues: CATWDAWYKKLF. CDR3 sequence (DNA): TGTGCCACCTGGGATGCGTGGTATAAGAAACTCTTT.

The V gene remains uncalled, whereas the J gene is TRGJ1 or TRGJ2. CDR3 length: 14 amino acids. CDR3 sequence reads: CATWVGPLYYKKLF. CDR3 bases: TGTGCCACCTGGGTTGGGCCCCTTTATTATAAGAAACTCTTT.

No V gene call was produced; the J gene was TRGJ1 or TRGJ2. The CDR3 consists of 10 residues. CDR3 coding DNA: TGTGCCACCTGGGATTATAAGAAACTCTTT. It is translated as CATWDYKKLF.

The V gene is TRGV9, the J gene TRGJP. Because TCRdb records no J gene, it was assigned here through a match of the DNA to germline. The germline gives CDR1 GITISATS, CDR2 ISYDGTV (reference sequence). There are 17 residues in the CDR3. After removal of 1 base from V and 2 bases from J, the junction contained 2 bases not matched to a gene. CDR3 region: CALWEVRQELGKKIKVF. Here the CDR3 DNA reads TGTGCCTTGTGGGAGGTACGGCAAGAGTTGGGCAAAAAAATCAAGGTATTT.

Note on this clone: Distinct nucleotide sequences in the sample also encode this CDR3. The chain joins TRGV9 to TRGJP. TCRdb supplies no J gene; here it was assigned by aligning the nucleotide sequence to germline. CDR1 is GITISATS, CDR2 ISYDGTV, per germline (reference sequence). V lost 1 base and J lost 7; bases outside the gene matches: 4. The CDR3 length is 16 residues. CDR3 residues: CALWEVPELGKKIKVF. The DNA of the CDR3 is TGTGCCTTGTGGGAGGTTCCGGAGTTGGGCAAAAAAATCAAGGTATTT.

The chain is built from TRGV9 and TRGJP. TCRdb leaves out the J gene; it was filled in here by matching the DNA to germline. V dropped 0 bases and J dropped 5; count of bases not matched to a gene: 4. CDR1 is GITISATS, CDR2 ISYDGTV, per germline (reference sequence). CDR3 size: 17 residues. CDR3 nucleotide sequence: TGTGCCTTGTGGGAGGTGAATAAAGAGTTGGGCAAAAAAATCAAGGTATTT. Translated, it gives CALWEVNKELGKKIKVF.

No V gene call is available, although the J gene is TRGJP. This CDR3 has 16 amino acids. This CDR3 is CALCENKELGKKIKVF. In nucleotides, the CDR3 is TGTGCCTTGTGTGAAAATAAGGAGTTGGGCAAAAAAATCAAGGTATTT.

Turning to this clone: This likely reflects a read error, since a far larger clone is one base away. The chain recombines TRGV9 with TRGJP. The J gene was missing in TCRdb and was found by matching the end of the DNA to germline. This CDR3 is 16 amino acids long. Germline V CDR1 and CDR2: GITISATS, ISYDGTV (reference sequence). DNA for the CDR3: TGTGCCTTGTGTGAGGTGCAAGAGTTGGGCAAAAAAATCAAGGTATTT. Residues: CALCEVQELGKKIKVF.

The J gene was reported as TRGJP1; the V gene went uncalled. The CDR3 spans 14 residues. In DNA, the CDR3 is TGTGCCACCTGGGATGGTACCACTGGTTGGTTCAAGATATTT. It yields the protein CATWDGTTGWFKIF.

The rearrangement uses TRGV9 and TRGJP. The J gene was missing in TCRdb and was found by matching the end of the DNA to germline. This CDR3 is built from 16 residues. The germline V gene encodes CDR1 GITISATS and CDR2 ISYDGTV (reference sequence). V was clipped by 3 bases and J by 5 bases; unmatched bases: 4. CDR3 coding DNA: TGTGCCTTGTGGGAGCCTAAAGAGTTGGGCAAAAAAATCAAGGTATTT. This gives the protein CALWEPKELGKKIKVF.

The called J gene is TRGJP, whereas the V gene has no call. CDR3 size: 16 residues. The CDR3, as DNA: TGTGCCTTGTGGGAGGTGCTAATGTTGGGCAAAAAAATCAAGGTATTT. Residues: CALWEVLMLGKKIKVF.

Turning to this clone: Other DNA sequences in this specimen translate into the identical CDR3. The chain uses TRGV9 and TRGJP. The J gene, absent from TCRdb, was called here by matching the DNA to germline. V dropped 0 bases and J dropped 5; count of bases not matched to a gene: 4. The V gene's germline CDR1 is GITISATS and CDR2 ISYDGTV (reference sequence). The CDR3 has 17 amino acids. CDR3 sequence: CALWEVHEELGKKIKVF. DNA for the CDR3: TGTGCCTTGTGGGAGGTGCACGAAGAGTTGGGCAAAAAAATCAAGGTATTT.

With respect to this clone: The germline gene is not matched at one end of the junction; a read error may be the cause. The chain uses TRGV9 and TRGJP. TCRdb lists no J gene, so it was determined here by aligning the DNA to germline. From germline, CDR1 is GITISATS and CDR2 ISYDGTV (reference sequence). The CDR3 consists of 15 residues. CDR3 region: CAMWGLELGKKIKVF. Written as DNA, the CDR3 is TGTGCCATGTGGGGGCTAGAGTTGGGCAAAAAAATCAAGGTATTT.

There is no V gene call, and the J gene is TRGJ1 or TRGJ2. The CDR3 is made up of 12 amino acids. This CDR3 is CALWESGYKKLF. As DNA, the CDR3 is TGTGCCTTGTGGGAGTCTGGTTATAAGAAACTCTTT.

This clone appeared a few times. Other DNA sequences from this sample encode an identical CDR3 as well. No J gene was named, though the V gene is TRGV3. Germline CDR1 reads VTNTFY; CDR2 reads YDVSTARD (reference sequence). CDR3 length: 10 amino acids. Written as DNA, the CDR3 is TGTGCCACCTGGGACAGGCGGGAGCTCTTT. Its translation: CATWDRRELF.